This note documents a single T cell receptor beta chain sequence. These data are taken from a study of cytomegalovirus exposure and HLA in healthy donors. The germline gives CDR1 MNHEY, CDR2 SVGAGI. CDR3 length equals 13 residues. Trimming at V came to 6 bases and at J to 4 bases, leaving 4 bases not matched to a gene. Both 60 Vbeta primers and 13 Jbeta primers went into the PCR. Generated by immunoSEQ multiplex PCR, the TCRdb table keeps only in-frame clones and is missing some. This sample has about 180,000 clones; about four fifths occur once, and the top ten carry less than 0.65%. Sequencing was performed on PBMCs. V and J are TRBV6-5 and TRBJ2-3, with 7 bases identical to TRBD1. This sequence was found in a woman between 45 and 65 years old in good health and CMV-seronegative. As DNA, the CDR3 is TGTGCCAGCAGCAGACAGGGTTCAGATACGCAGTATTTT. Protein product: CASSRQGSDTQYF.